The T cell receptor beta chain under discussion was sequenced for a study of T cell responses to AZD1222 COVID-19 vaccine. Study observations and caveats: Nearly half of spike-specific TCRs reportedly go after variant regions that carry no mutations.

About this clone itself: Its target is unknown.

Recipients boosted at about 4 weeks or about 12 weeks are pooled. Profiling relied on immunoSEQ multiplex PCR, and the TCRdb table lists in-frame clones only, not all of them. Of 150,000 or so clones listed, about 90% are singletons. This CDR3 spans 15 amino acids. V dropped 6 bases and J dropped 0; count of bases not matched to a gene: 5. Germline V lookup: CDR1 SGHDN, CDR2 FVKESK. The chain recombines TRBV14 with TRBJ2-7, with TRBD1 matching over 10 bases. The source material was peripheral blood, sampled 28 days after the second AZD1222 dose. The sequence derives from an adult who received the AZD1222 COVID-19 vaccine. In DNA form, the CDR3 reads TGTGCCAGCAGTCCAGGGACAGGGGTCTCCTACGAGCAGTACTTC. Its translation: CASSPGTGVSYEQYF.